This entry lists 9 T cell receptor beta chains sequenced from one sample in a study of blood T cell repertoires in COVID-19. The assay was immunoSEQ multiplex PCR, and TCRdb's table has in-frame clones only and misses some. The sample includes roughly 90,000 clones, more than 70% of them seen just once. Source material: peripheral blood. Every receptor here comes from a man in his fifties or sixties with COVID-19, enrolled during active disease.

The V gene is TRBV28, the J gene TRBJ1-3; 8 bases fit TRBD1. The CDR3 runs to 15 residues. The trim removed 6 bases at V and 3 bases at J, leaving 7 bases unmatched. In germline, CDR1 is MDHEN, CDR2 SYDVKM. The CDR3 spells CASSPAGTGGNTIYF. CDR3 DNA sequence: TGTGCCAGCAGCCCAGCCGGGACAGGTGGAAACACCATATATTTT.

This clone was picked up a small number of times. This sequence joins TRBV4-1 and TRBJ1-1, with 9 bases fitting TRBD1. Germline trimming cut 3 bases from V and 0 bases from J; bases unmatched to any gene: 11. The CDR3 is 18 amino acids. Germline V lookup: CDR1 MGHRA, CDR2 YSYEKL. The CDR3 loop is CASSQGDPGQGMNTEAFF. The DNA of the CDR3 is TGCGCCAGCAGCCAGGGTGATCCGGGACAGGGAATGAACACTGAAGCTTTCTTT.

The CDR3 region is CASSLARGGRTEAFF. The CDR3, as DNA: TGTGCCAGCAGCTTGGCCCGAGGAGGCAGGACTGAAGCTTTCTTT. The rearrangement joins TRBV5-4 to TRBJ1-1, with D hard to call. The CDR3 runs to 15 residues. V gave up 0 bases and J gave up 5 bases, with 14 bases separating them. Germline CDR1 SGHNT, CDR2 YYREEE (reference sequence). Together with reference TRBV5-4 and TRBJ1-1, the CDR3 gives the full variable domain: ETGVTQSPTHLIKTRGQQVTLRCSSQSGHNTVSWYQQALGQGPQFIFQYYREEENGRGNFPPRFSGLQFPNYSSELNVNALELDDSALYLCASSLARGGRTEAFFGQGTRLTVV.

The chain uses TRBV18 and TRBJ2-1; 9 nucleotides align to TRBD2. Germline CDR1 is KGHSH and CDR2 is LQKENI. The CDR3 contains 15 residues. Trimming removed 0 bases from V and 4 bases from J; junction bases left unmatched: 1. This CDR3 is CASSPPSGGYNEQFF. CDR3 in DNA: TGTGCCAGCTCACCACCTAGCGGGGGTTACAATGAGCAGTTCTTC.

Comments on this clone: This CDR3 is missing its conserved last phenylalanine or tryptophan, likely due to a read error. J is TRBJ1-6 and V is TRBV7-2; 7 bases are a match to TRBD1. The J segment lost 5 bases and the V segment lost 5 bases, leaving 6 bases of the junction unmatched. CDR3 length equals 15 residues. CDR1 SGHTA and CDR2 FQGNSA come from the germline V gene. The CDR3 sequence: CASSPVGQHNSPLHL. Here the CDR3 DNA reads TGTGCCAGCAGCCCTGTGGGACAGCATAATTCACCCCTCCACCTT.

V gene TRBV3-1 (or the pseudogene TRBV3-2) combines with J gene TRBJ2-7, with unresolved D. Trimming removed 1 base from V and 5 bases from J, with 12 bases in between. The germline CDR1 and CDR2 sequences are LGHDT and YNNKEL (reference sequence). This CDR3 has 14 amino acids. The CDR3 reads CASSQAPCPDEQYF. The CDR3 region has the DNA TGTGCCAGCAGCCAAGCCCCCTGTCCGGACGAGCAGTACTTC.

This chain uses TRBV6-6 with TRBJ1-5; D not certain. Deletions cut 2 bases from V and 0 bases from J, with 11 bases between. CDR3 length: 16 amino acids. Looked up from germline, CDR1 is MNHNY and CDR2 is SVGAGI (reference sequence). The CDR3 sequence is CASSYEEAYSNQPQHF. Written as DNA, the CDR3 is TGTGCCAGCAGTTACGAAGAGGCTTATAGCAATCAGCCCCAGCATTTT.

The chain links TRBV3-1 (or the pseudogene TRBV3-2) to TRBJ2-7; 12 nucleotides align to TRBD2. The CDR3 sequence is 14 residues long. CDR1 is LGHDT, CDR2 YNNKEL, per germline (reference sequence). V dropped 6 bases and J dropped 4; count of bases not matched to a gene: 4. CDR3 sequence: CASSLAGGLYEQYF. The CDR3, as DNA: TGTGCCAGCAGTCTAGCGGGGGGGCTTTACGAGCAGTACTTC.

This chain connects TRBV9 to TRBJ1-2; weak D call: TRBD1 (5 bases). The V gene lost 4 bases and the J gene lost 4 bases, with 26 bases spanning the gap. The CDR3 covers 18 residues. The germline V gene encodes CDR1 SGDLS and CDR2 YYNGEE. CDR3 nucleotide sequence: TGTGCCAGCAGCCCCCGGACGGTGGGGGGGATTCAGACCTATGGCTACACCTTC. It encodes CASSPRTVGGIQTYGYTF.